This is a list of T cell receptor beta chains from one sample in a study of CD4 T cells in relation to SARS-CoV-2 and coronaviruses. These TCRs' antigens remain unknown. Profiled with immunoSEQ multiplex PCR; TCRdb holds only in-frame clones, not every one. The table includes about 35,000 clones, around 77% detected once. The specimen sequenced was memory CD4+ T cells from PBMCs, cultured in vitro. These receptors came from an adult with COVID-19. The CDR3 runs from the conserved cysteine through the conserved F or W. D genes are given only for firm matches. Rows may omit the clone size; those that give it use once, few, many or a size class.

d_gene,abundance,v_gene,j_gene,CDR3aa,CDR3nt
-,-,TRBV9,TRBJ2-2,CASSVFTGPSNTGELFF,TGTGCCAGCAGCGTATTTACAGGTCCTTCGAACACCGGGGAGCTGTTTTTT
-,few,TRBV2,TRBJ2-4,CASTAGQGNKNIQYF,TGTGCCAGCACGGCTGGGCAGGGCAACAAAAACATTCAGTACTTC
-,-,TRBV5-1,TRBJ1-3,CASAEGLSGNTIYF,TGCGCCAGTGCCGAGGGTCTCTCTGGAAACACCATATATTTT
-,-,TRBV27,TRBJ2-1,CASRDGFASYNEQFF,TGTGCCAGCCGGGACGGATTTGCCTCCTACAATGAGCAGTTCTTC
-,-,TRBV5-4,TRBJ2-7,CASSPSDGPVEQYF,TGTGCCAGCAGCCCTTCTGACGGACCGGTCGAGCAGTACTTC
TRBD1,-,TRBV5-5,TRBJ2-5,CASSFGQGRQETQYF,TGTGCCAGCAGTTTTGGACAGGGCCGACAAGAGACCCAGTACTTC
-,-,TRBV10-3,TRBJ1-2,CAISESTGYTF,TGTGCCATCAGTGAGTCGACTGGCTACACCTTC
-,-,TRBV28,TRBJ2-7,CASSLAGSYEQYF,TGTGCCAGCAGTTTGGCAGGCTCCTACGAGCAGTACTTC
-,few,TRBV10-3,TRBJ2-7,CAISESLVRSSYEQYF,TGTGCCATCAGTGAGTCGTTAGTAAGGAGCTCCTACGAGCAGTACTTC
-,-,TRBV6-2/TRBV6-3,TRBJ2-2,CASSYPLGSITGELFF,TGTGCCAGCAGTTACCCCTTGGGGTCCATCACCGGGGAGCTGTTTTTT
TRBD2,-,TRBV5-6,TRBJ2-1,CASSPDPGLAYEQFF,TGTGCCAGCAGCCCGGACCCGGGACTAGCCTATGAGCAGTTCTTC
-,-,TRBV6-5,TRBJ2-3,CASSLGGRTDTQYF,TGTGCCAGCAGTTTAGGCGGGCGGACAGATACGCAGTATTTT
TRBD2,-,TRBV19,TRBJ2-2,CASSSRLAGVFTANTGELFF,TGTGCCAGTAGTTCTCGACTAGCGGGAGTGTTTACGGCGAACACCGGGGAGCTGTTTTTT
-,-,TRBV10-1,TRBJ1-2,CATEVWRGYGYTF,TGCGCCACCGAGGTTTGGCGGGGCTATGGCTACACCTTC
TRBD1,-,TRBV7-2,TRBJ1-1,CASSLALQGGTEAFF,TGTGCCAGCAGCTTAGCATTGCAGGGGGGCACTGAAGCTTTCTTT
-,-,TRBV5-4,TRBJ1-2,CASSLQGMGYGYTF,TGTGCCAGCAGCTTGCAGGGAATGGGCTATGGCTACACCTTC
-,-,TRBV6-6,TRBJ1-2,CASIPREGYGYTF,TGTGCCAGCATCCCCAGGGAGGGTTATGGCTACACCTTC
TRBD2,-,TRBV10-2,TRBJ2-2,CASSERDSGSRPGELFF,TGCGCCAGCAGTGAGAGGGATAGCGGGAGTCGGCCGGGGGAGCTGTTTTTT
TRBD1,once,TRBV5-1,TRBJ1-1,CASSLTGQGARRWNTEAFF,TGCGCCAGCAGCTTAACTGGACAGGGGGCGCGTCGGTGGAACACTGAAGCTTTCTTT
-,-,TRBV9,TRBJ2-2,CASSVVSMGNTGELFF,TGTGCCAGCAGCGTAGTATCAATGGGGAACACCGGGGAGCTGTTTTTT
-,-,TRBV5-1,TRBJ1-3,CASSGGVSGNTIYF,TGCGCCAGCAGCGGAGGCGTTTCTGGAAACACCATATATTTT
-,-,TRBV23-1,TRBJ2-1,CASSQVRTHLTNEQFF,TGCGCCAGCAGTCAGGTTAGGACACACCTGACCAATGAGCAGTTCTTC
TRBD1,large,TRBV28,TRBJ2-3,CASSTYRGQVDTQYF,TGTGCCAGCAGTACGTACAGGGGGCAGGTAGATACGCAGTATTTT
-,-,TRBV18,TRBJ1-6,CASSPLGDSPLHF,TGTGCCAGCTCACCACTCGGGGATTCACCCCTCCACTTT
-,-,TRBV5-5,TRBJ2-7,CASSLRYEYGYEQYF,TGTGCCAGCAGCTTGAGGTATGAGTATGGATACGAGCAGTACTTC
-,-,TRBV4-3,TRBJ2-7,CASSQERLGHREQYF,TGCGCCAGCAGCCAAGAACGGTTGGGTCATCGCGAGCAGTACTTC
TRBD1,-,TRBV5-8,TRBJ2-2,CASRNLEQGVTGELFF,TGTGCCAGCAGGAACTTGGAACAGGGGGTGACCGGGGAGCTGTTTTTT
TRBD1,-,TRBV19,TRBJ1-6,CASSIATGNPSPLHF,TGTGCCAGTAGTATCGCGACAGGGAACCCTTCACCCCTCCACTTT
-,few,TRBV4-2,TRBJ2-1,CASSQDSPHEQFF,TGTGCCAGCAGCCAAGATTCCCCTCATGAGCAGTTCTTC
-,-,TRBV4-2,TRBJ2-6,CASSQVWWGSGANVLTF,TGTGCCAGCAGCCAAGTTTGGTGGGGCTCTGGGGCCAACGTCCTGACTTTC
TRBD2,few,TRBV7-9,TRBJ2-1,CASSREGNEQFF,TGTGCCAGCAGCCGGGAGGGCAATGAGCAGTTCTTC
-,-,TRBV6-1,TRBJ2-2,CASSEGPNTGELFF,TGTGCCAGCAGTGAAGGACCGAACACCGGGGAGCTGTTTTTT
TRBD2,-,TRBV7-2,TRBJ2-3,CASSLIAGVSTDTQYF,TGTGCCAGCAGCCTTATAGCGGGAGTTAGCACAGATACGCAGTATTTT
-,once,TRBV6-1,TRBJ2-3,CASSEALTRWADTQYF,TGTGCCAGCAGTGAAGCGTTGACCCGGTGGGCGGATACGCAGTATTTT
TRBD2,-,TRBV5-5,TRBJ2-3,CASSPRRAGGPTDTQYF,TGTGCCAGCAGCCCCCGGAGGGCGGGAGGGCCGACAGATACGCAGTATTTT
-,-,TRBV30,TRBJ2-2,CAWSGALNTGELFF,TGTGCCTGGAGTGGGGCGCTCAACACCGGGGAGCTGTTTTTT
-,-,TRBV6-5,TRBJ2-4,CAVQTAIGNIQYF,TGTGCCGTCCAGACAGCGATTGGGAACATTCAGTACTTC
TRBD2,-,TRBV30,TRBJ2-7,CAWGGLADLTYEQYF,TGTGCCTGGGGGGGACTAGCGGACCTGACCTACGAGCAGTACTTC
TRBD2,-,TRBV5-4,TRBJ2-1,CASSPPGLAGDNEQFF,TGTGCCAGCAGCCCACCGGGACTAGCGGGAGACAATGAGCAGTTCTTC
-,-,TRBV28,TRBJ1-2,CASSFGEHGYTF,TGTGCCAGCAGTTTTGGAGAGCATGGCTACACCTTC
-,-,TRBV19,TRBJ2-6,CASSIVAGRTSGANVLTF,TGTGCCAGTAGTATTGTTGCCGGACGTACCTCTGGGGCCAACGTCCTGACTTTC
-,-,TRBV27,TRBJ1-5,CASRPGLPSGPQHF,TGTGCCAGCAGGCCGGGATTACCGAGTGGGCCCCAGCATTTT
TRBD2,once,TRBV5-5,TRBJ2-7,CASSSLAGGPMQYF,TGTGCCAGCAGCTCACTAGCGGGAGGGCCAATGCAGTACTTC
-,-,TRBV12-3/TRBV12-4,TRBJ2-2,CASSPLVPGELFF,TGTGCCAGCAGTCCCCTGGTACCCGGGGAGCTGTTTTTT
-,-,TRBV7-6,TRBJ1-2,CASSMTAATGYTF,TGTGCCAGCAGCATGACTGCCGCCACGGGCTACACCTTC
-,-,TRBV4-1,TRBJ2-7,CASSQVENTIHEQYF,TGCGCCAGCAGCCAAGTGGAAAACACAATCCACGAGCAGTACTTC
-,-,TRBV18,TRBJ2-7,CASPHKARSVSEQYF,TGTGCCAGCCCCCATAAGGCACGCTCAGTCTCCGAGCAGTACTTC
TRBD2,-,TRBV27,TRBJ2-7,CASSLLGRGGIRYEQYF,TGTGCCAGCAGTTTATTAGGGAGGGGTGGTATCCGCTACGAGCAGTACTTC
TRBD1,-,TRBV30,TRBJ2-5,CASGTAETQYF,TGTGCCTCCGGGACAGCAGAGACCCAGTACTTC